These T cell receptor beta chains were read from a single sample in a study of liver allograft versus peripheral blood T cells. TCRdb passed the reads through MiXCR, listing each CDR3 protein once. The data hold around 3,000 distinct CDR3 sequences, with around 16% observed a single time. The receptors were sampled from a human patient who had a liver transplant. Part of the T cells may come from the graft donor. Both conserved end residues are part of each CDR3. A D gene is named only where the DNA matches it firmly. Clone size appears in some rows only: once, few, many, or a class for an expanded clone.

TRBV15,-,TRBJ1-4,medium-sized,CATSRGRGARNEKLFF,TGTGCCACCAGCAGAGGTCGGGGCGCGAGGAATGAAAAACTGTTTTTT
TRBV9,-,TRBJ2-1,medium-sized,CASSVGGSEYDEQFF,TGTGCCAGCAGCGTAGGAGGTAGCGAGTACGATGAGCAGTTCTTC
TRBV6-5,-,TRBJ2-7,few,CASSPYDRAKQYF,TGTGCCAGCAGCCCTTATGACAGAGCAAAGCAGTACTTC
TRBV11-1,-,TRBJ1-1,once,CASSLDDGREAFF,TGTGCCAGCAGCTTAGACGATGGCAGAGAAGCTTTCTTT
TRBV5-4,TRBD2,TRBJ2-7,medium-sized,CASSLAGLAVYEQYF,TGTGCCAGCAGCTTGGCCGGACTAGCGGTTTACGAGCAGTACTTC
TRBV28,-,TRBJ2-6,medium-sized,CASSSTRRDPNVLTF,TGTGCCAGCAGTTCCACCCGCCGGGACCCCAACGTCCTGACTTTC
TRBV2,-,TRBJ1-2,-,CASRRGQLYGYTF,TGTGCCAGCAGGAGAGGACAGCTCTATGGCTACACCTTC
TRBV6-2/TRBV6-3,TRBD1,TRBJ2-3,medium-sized,CASRPDRTFSTDTQYF,TGTGCCAGCAGGCCGGACAGGACCTTTAGCACAGATACGCAGTATTTT
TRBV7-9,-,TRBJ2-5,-,CASSLVFGETQYF,TGTGCCAGCAGCTTAGTCTTTGGAGAGACCCAGTACTTC
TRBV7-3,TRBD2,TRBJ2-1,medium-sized,CASSPLRGEDEQFF,TGTGCCAGCAGCCCGCTCCGGGGGGAGGATGAGCAGTTCTTC
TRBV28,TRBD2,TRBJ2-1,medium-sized,CASSLASGRGEQFF,TGTGCCAGCAGTTTGGCTAGCGGGAGAGGTGAGCAGTTCTTC
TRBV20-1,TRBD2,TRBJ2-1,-,CSALTLAESYNEQFF,TGCAGTGCTCTCACGCTAGCGGAGAGTTACAATGAGCAGTTCTTC
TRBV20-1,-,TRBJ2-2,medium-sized,CSARKPSGTGELFF,TGCAGTGCTAGGAAGCCCTCGGGCACCGGGGAGCTGTTTTTT
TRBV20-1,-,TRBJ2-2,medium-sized,CSAQRVGNTGELFF,TGCAGTGCCCAGCGGGTGGGGAACACCGGGGAGCTGTTTTTT
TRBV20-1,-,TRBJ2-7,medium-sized,CSAPPLGQEYYEQYF,TGCAGTGCCCCCCCCTTAGGGCAGGAATACTACGAGCAGTACTTC
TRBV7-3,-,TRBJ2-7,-,CASSLSLRSTYEQYF,TGTGCCAGCAGCTTATCCCTGCGGAGTACCTACGAGCAGTACTTC
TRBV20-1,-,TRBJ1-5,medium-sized,CSAREGHRLGPQHF,TGCAGTGCTAGAGAGGGACACCGGCTCGGCCCCCAGCATTTT
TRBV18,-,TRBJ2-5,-,CASSPEQETQYF,TGTGCCAGCTCACCGGAACAAGAGACCCAGTACTTC
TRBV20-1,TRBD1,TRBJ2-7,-,CSAKRQGGNEQYF,TGCAGTGCTAAACGACAGGGGGGGAACGAGCAGTACTTC
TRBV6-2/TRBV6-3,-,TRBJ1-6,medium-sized,CASSYSMGGSPLHF,TGTGCCAGCAGTTACTCGATGGGGGGCTCACCCCTCCACTTT
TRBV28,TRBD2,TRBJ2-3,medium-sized,CASNLAGVSTDTQYF,TGTGCCAGCAATTTAGCGGGAGTGAGCACAGATACGCAGTATTTT
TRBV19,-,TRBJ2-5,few,CASKGSPETQYF,TGTGCCAGTAAAGGGTCCCCAGAGACCCAGTACTTC
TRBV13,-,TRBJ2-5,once,CASSLVAGEEGLETQYF,TGTGCCAGCAGCTTAGTGGCAGGGGAGGAAGGGCTAGAGACCCAGTACTTC
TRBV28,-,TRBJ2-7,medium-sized,CASSGPPLYEQYF,TGTGCCAGCAGCGGGCCTCCCCTCTACGAGCAGTACTTC
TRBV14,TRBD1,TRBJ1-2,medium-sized,CASSPGQGAGGYTF,TGTGCCAGCAGCCCCGGACAGGGGGCTGGAGGCTACACCTTC
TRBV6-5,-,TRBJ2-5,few,CASSRPDRQETQYF,TGTGCCAGCAGTCGACCCGACAGACAAGAGACCCAGTACTTC